This TCR beta chain was observed in a study of CD8+ T cells in alopecia areata. Across the whole study: Tofacitinib was taken orally by treated patients, and the dose was 5 to 10 mg twice daily. The study's findings and limits: Scalp lesions, especially in alopecia totalis/universalis, had higher clonality than normal scalp. Many expanded lesional clones persisted in scalp and blood during tofacitinib treatment.

Treatment here: oral pan-JAK inhibitor, 5-10 mg twice daily. Germline CDR1 is MNHNY and CDR2 is SVGAGI (reference sequence). V was cut by 0 bases and J by 8 bases, with 10 bases left in between. The CDR3 totals 13 residues. This clone was counted between two and nine times. What it binds is not known. Investigators isolated RNA and reverse transcribed it into cDNA to act as the sequencing template. Libraries were prepared by immunoSEQ multiplex PCR; TCRdb keeps only in-frame clonotypes and omits some of them. The sample includes about 190,000 clones, less than 65% of them seen just once. The specimen was CD4+ T cells sorted from blood, collected at week 24, from a patient treated with tofacitinib. The TCR sequence derives from a human donor with alopecia areata. The chain employs TRBV6-6 and TRBJ1-2, with D unclear. CDR3 coding DNA: TGTGCCAGCAGTTACTCAAGGGCGGAAGGCTACACCTTC. Amino acid sequence: CASSYSRAEGYTF.